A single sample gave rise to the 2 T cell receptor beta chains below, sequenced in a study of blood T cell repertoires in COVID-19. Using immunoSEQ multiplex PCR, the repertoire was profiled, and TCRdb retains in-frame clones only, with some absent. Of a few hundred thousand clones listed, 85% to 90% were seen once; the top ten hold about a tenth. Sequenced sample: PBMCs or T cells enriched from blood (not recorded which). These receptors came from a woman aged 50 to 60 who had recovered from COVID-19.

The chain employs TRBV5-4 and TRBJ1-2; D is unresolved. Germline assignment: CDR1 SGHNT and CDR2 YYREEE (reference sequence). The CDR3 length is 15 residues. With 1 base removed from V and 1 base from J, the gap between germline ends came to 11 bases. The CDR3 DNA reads TGTGCCAGCAGCTTGTGGGCAGGCCATAACTATGGCTACACCTTC. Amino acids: CASSLWAGHNYGYTF.

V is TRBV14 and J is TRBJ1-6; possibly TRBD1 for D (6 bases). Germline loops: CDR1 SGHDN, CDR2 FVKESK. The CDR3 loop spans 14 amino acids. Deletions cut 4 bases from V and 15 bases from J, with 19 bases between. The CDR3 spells CASSLGQTDPHLHF. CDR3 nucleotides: TGTGCCAGCAGCCTCGGACAGACGGATCCTCACCTCCACTTT.